The clone carrying this T cell receptor beta chain was seen repeatedly, ten times or more. This record belongs to a study of early T cells in non-severe SARS-CoV-2 infection. Across the whole study: Unsorted whole-blood RNA was sequenced in bulk, leaving chains unpaired.

V dropped 4 bases and J dropped 5 bases, with 19 bases sitting between them. CDR1 and CDR2 from the germline V gene are SGHTA and FQGNSA. The CDR3 consists of 16 residues. Unique molecular identifier tags were affixed to discrete cDNA molecules. From the 5' RACE reads, TCRdb called clonotypes with MiXCR, one entry per CDR3 protein. The sample has about 83,000 distinct CDR3 sequences; over 9% are singletons. The TCR comes from an adult who was a healthcare worker with PCR-confirmed SARS-CoV-2 infection or an uninfected control (not recorded which). The chain employs TRBV7-2 and TRBJ2-3; D is ambiguous. Sequences were obtained from whole blood. CDR3 region: CASSSRLQARGDTQYF. CDR3 bases: TGTGCCAGCAGCTCCCGGCTGCAGGCCCGAGGAGATACGCAGTATTTT.